A single sample gave rise to the 5 T cell receptor beta chains below, sequenced in a study of OX40 agonist ivuxolimab in advanced cancers. This table comes from immunoSEQ multiplex PCR, and its TCRdb copy is limited to in-frame clones, with some not included. The table has 53,000 or so clones, around 87% seen once; the top ten hold around 0.38%. The sample here was CD4+ or CD8+ T cells sorted from blood, taken in a trial of the OX40 agonist ivuxolimab. The receptor set was obtained from an adult with an advanced solid tumor such as melanoma, head and neck, liver or kidney cancer.

The chain joins TRBV6-6 to TRBJ2-3; D is unclear. The germline V gene encodes CDR1 MNHNY and CDR2 SVGAGI (reference sequence). The CDR3 covers 15 residues. Trimming took off 6 bases at V and 1 base at J, with 14 bases between the two ends. The CDR3 DNA reads as TGTGCCAGCAGCCCACAATCGTGGCGCACAGATACGCAGTATTTT. Translation gives CASSPQSWRTDTQYF.

The chain couples TRBV11-1 to TRBJ1-5; D call uncertain. From germline, CDR1 is SGHAT and CDR2 FQDESV (reference sequence). The CDR3 is 13 amino acids. Trimming removed 2 bases from V and 4 bases from J, with 6 bases in between. The CDR3 here is CASSLSQNQPQHF. CDR3 nucleotides: TGTGCCAGCAGCTTATCACAGAATCAGCCCCAGCATTTT.

The V and J genes are TRBV19 and TRBJ2-6; D is unclear. V was pared by 6 bases and J by 1 base, with 13 bases between. From germline, CDR1 is LNHDA and CDR2 SQIVND (reference sequence). CDR3 length: 16 residues. The CDR3 DNA sequence: TGTGCCAGTAGAACCCGGACCGGGTCTGGGGCCAACGTCCTGACTTTC. This encodes CASRTRTGSGANVLTF.

V gene TRBV13 combines with J gene TRBJ1-1, with D possibly matching TRBD1 (6 bases). Trimming pared 6 bases from V and 2 bases from J, leaving 13 bases between. Germline lookup yields CDR1 PRHDT and CDR2 FYEKMQ (reference sequence). This CDR3 comprises 14 residues. CDR3 bases: TGTGCCAGCAGGAGGGGAGGGGGTAACACTGAAGCTTTCTTT. Protein: CASRRGGGNTEAFF.

The chain recombines TRBV19 with TRBJ2-2; 10 bases are a match to TRBD2. This CDR3 spans 16 amino acids. CDR1 is LNHDA, CDR2 SQIVND, per germline (reference sequence). V shed 7 bases, J shed 2 bases, and the junction held 7 bases outside the gene matches. This chain's CDR3 is CASIKRGGFNTGELFF. CDR3 nucleotides: TGTGCCAGTATCAAGCGGGGGGGATTCAACACCGGGGAGCTGTTTTTT.